A single TCR beta chain is shown here with its context. Diagnoses among patients were locally advanced or metastatic urothelial carcinoma. The CDR3 runs to 15 residues. Trimming removed 1 base at V and 0 bases at J, with 8 bases between. The data originate from a study of PD-L1 blockade in urothelial cancer. Study at large: The number of prior chemotherapy regimens per patient was 0 to 3. Peripheral blood specimens exhibited a median yield of around 130,000 T cells.

Each PCR contained spiked-in synthetic TCR analog templates. Using immunoSEQ multiplex PCR, the repertoire was profiled, and TCRdb retains in-frame clones only, with some absent. The table has 70,000 to 75,000 clones, roughly 91% seen once; the top ten hold around 3.5%. V usage is TRBV5-7 and J usage is TRBJ1-5; a weak D match, TRBD1 (6 bases). TRBV5-7 counts as an open reading frame of uncertain function. This specimen was PBMCs, taken around atezolizumab (anti-PD-L1) treatment. This TCR was sampled from a man in his 60s with urothelial cancer. The CDR3 DNA reads as TGTGCCAGCAGCTTGACCAGGGGTAGCAATCAGCCCCAGCATTTT. It codes for CASSLTRGSNQPQHF.